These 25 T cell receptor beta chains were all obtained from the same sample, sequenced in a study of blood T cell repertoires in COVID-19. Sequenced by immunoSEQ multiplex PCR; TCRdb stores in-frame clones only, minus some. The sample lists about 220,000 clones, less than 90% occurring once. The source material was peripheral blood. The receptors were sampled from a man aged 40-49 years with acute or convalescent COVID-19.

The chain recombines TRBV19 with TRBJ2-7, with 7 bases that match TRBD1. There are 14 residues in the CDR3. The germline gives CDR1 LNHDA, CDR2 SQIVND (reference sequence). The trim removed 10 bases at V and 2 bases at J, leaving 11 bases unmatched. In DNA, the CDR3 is TGTGCCACCAGCAATTGGGACAGACCCTACGAGCAGTACTTC. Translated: CATSNWDRPYEQYF.

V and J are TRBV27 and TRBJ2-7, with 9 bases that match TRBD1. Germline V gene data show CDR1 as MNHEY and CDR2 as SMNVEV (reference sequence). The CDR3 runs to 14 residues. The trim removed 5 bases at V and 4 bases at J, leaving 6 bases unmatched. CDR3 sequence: CASSTTGGVYEQYF. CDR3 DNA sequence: TGTGCCAGCAGTACCACAGGGGGCGTTTACGAGCAGTACTTC.

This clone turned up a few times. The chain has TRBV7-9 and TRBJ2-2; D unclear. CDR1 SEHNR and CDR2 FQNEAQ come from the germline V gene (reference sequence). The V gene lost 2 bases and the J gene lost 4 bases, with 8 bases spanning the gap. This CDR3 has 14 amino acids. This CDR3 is CASSLPAVTGELFF. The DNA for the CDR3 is TGTGCCAGCAGCTTACCCGCGGTCACCGGGGAGCTGTTTTTT. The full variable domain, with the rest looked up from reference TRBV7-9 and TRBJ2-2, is DTGVSQNPRHKITKRGQNVTFRCDPISEHNRLYWYRQTLGQGPEFLTYFQNEAQLEKSRLLSDRFSAERPKGSFSTLEIQRTEQGDSAMYLCASSLPAVTGELFFGEGSRLTVL.

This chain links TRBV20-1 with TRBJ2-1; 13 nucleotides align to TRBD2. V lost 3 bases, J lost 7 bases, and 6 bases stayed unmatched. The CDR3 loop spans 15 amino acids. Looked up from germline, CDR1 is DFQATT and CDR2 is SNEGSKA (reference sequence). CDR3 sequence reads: CSASTSGRVRNEQFF. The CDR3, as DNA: TGCAGTGCTAGTACTAGCGGGAGGGTTAGGAATGAGCAGTTCTTC.

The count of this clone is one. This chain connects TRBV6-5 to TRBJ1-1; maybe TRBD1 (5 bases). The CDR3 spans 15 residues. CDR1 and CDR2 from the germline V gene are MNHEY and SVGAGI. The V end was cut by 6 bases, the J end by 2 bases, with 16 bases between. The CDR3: CASRKMGQTNTEAFF. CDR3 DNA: TGTGCCAGCAGGAAAATGGGGCAGACCAACACTGAAGCTTTCTTT.

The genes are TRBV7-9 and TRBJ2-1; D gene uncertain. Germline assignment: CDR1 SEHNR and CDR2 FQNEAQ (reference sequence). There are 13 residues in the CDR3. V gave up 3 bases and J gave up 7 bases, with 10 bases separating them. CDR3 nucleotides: TGTGCCAGCAGCTTCCCCCTAGAGAATGAGCAGTTCTTC. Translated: CASSFPLENEQFF.

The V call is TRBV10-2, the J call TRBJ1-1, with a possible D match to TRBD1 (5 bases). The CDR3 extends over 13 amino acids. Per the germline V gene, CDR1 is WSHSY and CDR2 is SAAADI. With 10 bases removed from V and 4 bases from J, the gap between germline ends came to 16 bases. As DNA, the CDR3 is TGCGCCACCCTGGGCACAGGCGGCACTGAAGCTTTCTTT. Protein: CATLGTGGTEAFF.

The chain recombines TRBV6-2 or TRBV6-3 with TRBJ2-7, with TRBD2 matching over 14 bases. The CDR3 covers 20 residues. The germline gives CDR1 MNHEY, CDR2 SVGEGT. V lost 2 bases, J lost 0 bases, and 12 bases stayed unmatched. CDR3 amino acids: CASSYNTGTSGSGLSYEQYF. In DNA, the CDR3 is TGTGCCAGCAGTTACAACACCGGGACTAGCGGGAGTGGCCTCTCCTACGAGCAGTACTTC.

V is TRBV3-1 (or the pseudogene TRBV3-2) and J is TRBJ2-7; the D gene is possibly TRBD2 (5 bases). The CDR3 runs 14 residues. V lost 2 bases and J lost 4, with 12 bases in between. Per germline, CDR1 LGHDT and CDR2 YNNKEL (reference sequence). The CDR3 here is CASSQIGLTYEQYF. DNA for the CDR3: TGTGCCAGCAGCCAAATCGGACTGACATACGAGCAGTACTTC.

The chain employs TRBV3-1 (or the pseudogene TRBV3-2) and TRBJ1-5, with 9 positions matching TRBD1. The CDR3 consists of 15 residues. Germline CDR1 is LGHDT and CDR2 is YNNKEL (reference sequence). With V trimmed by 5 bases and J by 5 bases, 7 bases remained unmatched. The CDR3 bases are TGTGCCAGCAGCACCGGACAGGGGTTATATCAGCCCCAGCATTTT. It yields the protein CASSTGQGLYQPQHF.

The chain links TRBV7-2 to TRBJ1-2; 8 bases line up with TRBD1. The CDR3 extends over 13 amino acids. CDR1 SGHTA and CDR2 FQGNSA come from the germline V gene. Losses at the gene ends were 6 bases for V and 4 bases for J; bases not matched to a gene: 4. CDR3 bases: TGTGCCAGCAGTCTCGGACAGGGCTATGGCTACACCTTC. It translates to CASSLGQGYGYTF.

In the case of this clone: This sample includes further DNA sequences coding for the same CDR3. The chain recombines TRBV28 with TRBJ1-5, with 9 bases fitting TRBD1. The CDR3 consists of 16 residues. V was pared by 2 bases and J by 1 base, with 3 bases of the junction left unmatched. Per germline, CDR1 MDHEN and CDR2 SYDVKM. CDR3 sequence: CASSLRGQGSNQPQHF. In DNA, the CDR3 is TGTGCCAGCAGTTTAAGAGGACAGGGGAGCAATCAGCCCCAGCATTTT.

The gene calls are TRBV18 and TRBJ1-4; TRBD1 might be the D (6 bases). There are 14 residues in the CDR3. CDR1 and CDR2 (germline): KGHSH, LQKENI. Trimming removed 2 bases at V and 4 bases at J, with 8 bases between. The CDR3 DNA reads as TGTGCCAGCTCACCAGACAGGAATAATGAAAAACTGTTTTTT. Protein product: CASSPDRNNEKLFF. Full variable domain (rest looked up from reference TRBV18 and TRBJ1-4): NAGVMQNPRHLVRRRGQEARLRCSPMKGHSHVYWYRQLPEEGLKFMVYLQKENIIDESGMPKERFSAEFPKEGPSILRIQQVVRGDSAAYFCASSPDRNNEKLFFGSGTQLSVL.

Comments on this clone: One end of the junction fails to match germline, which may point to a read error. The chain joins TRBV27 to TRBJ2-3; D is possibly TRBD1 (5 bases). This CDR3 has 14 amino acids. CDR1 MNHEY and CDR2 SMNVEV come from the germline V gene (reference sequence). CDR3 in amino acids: CASSLQGSIDTQYF. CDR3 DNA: TGTGCCAGCAGTTTACAGGGAAGCATAGATACGCAGTATTTT.

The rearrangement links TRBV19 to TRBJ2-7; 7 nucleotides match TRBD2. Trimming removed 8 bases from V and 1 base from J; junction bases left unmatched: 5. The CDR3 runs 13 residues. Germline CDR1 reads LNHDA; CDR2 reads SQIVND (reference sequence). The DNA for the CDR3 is TGTGCCAGTCGGGAGCGGGGTTCCTACGAGCAGTACTTC. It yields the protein CASRERGSYEQYF.

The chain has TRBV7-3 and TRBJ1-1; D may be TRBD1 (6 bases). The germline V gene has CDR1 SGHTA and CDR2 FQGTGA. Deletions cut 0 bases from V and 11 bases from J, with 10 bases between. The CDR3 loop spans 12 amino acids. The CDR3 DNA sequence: TGTGCCAGCAGCTTAACGGGACAACTTGCTTTCTTT. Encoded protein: CASSLTGQLAFF.

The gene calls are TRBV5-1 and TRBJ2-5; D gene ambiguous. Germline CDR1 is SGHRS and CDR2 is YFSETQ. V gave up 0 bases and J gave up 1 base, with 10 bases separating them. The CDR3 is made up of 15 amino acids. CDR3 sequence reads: CASSLGSLFQETQYF. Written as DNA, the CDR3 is TGCGCCAGCAGCTTGGGGAGCCTCTTCCAAGAGACCCAGTACTTC.

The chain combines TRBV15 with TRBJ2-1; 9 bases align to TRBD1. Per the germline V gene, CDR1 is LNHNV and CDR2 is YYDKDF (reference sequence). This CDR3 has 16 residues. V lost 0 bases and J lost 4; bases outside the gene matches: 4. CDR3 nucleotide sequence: TGTGCCACCAGCAGAGATCCACAGGGGGCTTACAATGAGCAGTTCTTC. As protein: CATSRDPQGAYNEQFF. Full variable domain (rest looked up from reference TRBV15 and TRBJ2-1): DAMVIQNPRYQVTQFGKPVTLSCSQTLNHNVMYWYQQKSSQAPKLLFHYYDKDFNNEADTPDNFQSRRPNTSFCFLDIRSPGLGDTAMYLCATSRDPQGAYNEQFFGPGTRLTVL.

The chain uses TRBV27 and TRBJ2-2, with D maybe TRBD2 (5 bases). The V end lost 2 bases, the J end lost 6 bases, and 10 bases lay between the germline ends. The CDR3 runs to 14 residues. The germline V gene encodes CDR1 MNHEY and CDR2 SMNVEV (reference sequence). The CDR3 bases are TGTGCCAGCAGTTTACAGTGGAGGCCCGGGGAGCTGTTTTTT. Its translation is CASSLQWRPGELFF.

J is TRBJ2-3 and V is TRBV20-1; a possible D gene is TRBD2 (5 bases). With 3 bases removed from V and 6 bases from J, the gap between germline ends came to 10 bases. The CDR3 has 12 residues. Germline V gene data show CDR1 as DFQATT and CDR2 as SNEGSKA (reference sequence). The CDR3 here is CSASLSGDTQYF. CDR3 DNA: TGCAGTGCTAGTCTGTCGGGGGATACGCAGTATTTT.

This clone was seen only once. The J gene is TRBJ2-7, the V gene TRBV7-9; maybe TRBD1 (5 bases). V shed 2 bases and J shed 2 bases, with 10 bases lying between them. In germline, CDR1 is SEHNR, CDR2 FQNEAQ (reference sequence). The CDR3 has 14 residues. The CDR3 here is CASSLSRAPYEQYF. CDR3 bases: TGTGCCAGCAGCTTATCCAGGGCCCCCTACGAGCAGTACTTC.

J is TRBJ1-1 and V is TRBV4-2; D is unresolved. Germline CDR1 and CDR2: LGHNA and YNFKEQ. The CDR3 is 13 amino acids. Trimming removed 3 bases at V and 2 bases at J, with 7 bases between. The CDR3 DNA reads TGTGCCAGCAGCCATCCTGGCAACACTGAAGCTTTCTTT. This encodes CASSHPGNTEAFF.

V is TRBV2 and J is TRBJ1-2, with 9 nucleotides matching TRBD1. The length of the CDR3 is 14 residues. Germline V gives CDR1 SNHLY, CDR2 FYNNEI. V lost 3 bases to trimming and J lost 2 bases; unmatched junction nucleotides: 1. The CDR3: CASSEGQGNYGYTF. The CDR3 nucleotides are TGTGCCAGCAGTGAGGGACAGGGAAACTATGGCTACACCTTC.

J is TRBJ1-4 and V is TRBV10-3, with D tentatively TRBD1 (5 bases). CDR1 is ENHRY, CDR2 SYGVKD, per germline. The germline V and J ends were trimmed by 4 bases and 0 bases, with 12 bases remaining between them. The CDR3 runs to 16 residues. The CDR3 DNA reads TGTGCCATCAGTGGCGAAGGGGATGCAACTAATGAAAAACTGTTTTTT. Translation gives CAISGEGDATNEKLFF.

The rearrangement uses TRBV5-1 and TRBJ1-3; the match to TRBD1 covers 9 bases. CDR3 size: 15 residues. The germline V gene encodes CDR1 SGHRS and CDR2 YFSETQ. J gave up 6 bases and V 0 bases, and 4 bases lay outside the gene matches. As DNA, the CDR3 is TGCGCCAGCAGCTTGGGGACAGGGGCCAAAAACACCATATATTTT. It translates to CASSLGTGAKNTIYF.